The 13 T cell receptor beta chains below all came from one sample that was sequenced in a study of blood T cells in healthy people across ages. Sample-barcoded 5' priming and a J-beta primer mix drove a second PCR of about 7 to 11 cycles. TCRdb analysed the 5' RACE reads with MiXCR anew, one entry per CDR3 protein. The repertoire holds about 1.5 million distinct CDR3 sequences, with under 55% as singletons. The sample taken for sequencing was blood. Receptors were obtained from a woman under 30 in good health.

Notes on this clonotype: An end of the junction does not agree with germline; a read error may underlie this. The chain employs TRBV9 and TRBJ2-1; D assignment may be TRBD1 or TRBD2 (6 bases each). The germline V gene has CDR1 SGDLS and CDR2 YYNGEE. This CDR3 is built from 16 residues. As DNA, the CDR3 is TGTGCCAGCAGCCGTCATCTACCAACGGGGGACAATGTGCAGTTCTTC. This encodes CASSRHLPTGDNVQFF.

The chain uses TRBV21-1 and TRBJ1-1. TRBV21-1 constitutes a pseudogene. There are 14 residues in the CDR3. CDR3 sequence: CASSLRVHDAEAFF. In DNA form, the CDR3 reads TGTGCCAGCAGCCTAAGGGTACACGACGCTGAAGCTTTCTTT.

The chain links TRBV20-1 to TRBJ2-3; 12 bases are a match to TRBD2. This CDR3 is built from 16 residues. Germline V lookup: CDR1 DFQATT, CDR2 SNEGSKA (reference sequence). V lost 3 bases to trimming and J lost 5 bases; unmatched junction nucleotides: 9. The CDR3 DNA follows: TGCAGTGCTAGGTCGCTAGCGGGAGGGTTCGGAGATACGCAGTATTTT. Protein product: CSARSLAGGFGDTQYF.

Turning to this clonotype: A junction end diverges from the germline sequence, so it may reflect a read error. This chain joins TRBV6-5 and TRBJ1-5, with a possible D match to TRBD1 (5 bases). Germline values: CDR1 MNHEY, CDR2 SVGAGI. This CDR3 has 14 amino acids. The CDR3 protein is CASSRDYSNQPRHF. CDR3 coding DNA: TGTGCCAGCAGTCGGGACTATAGCAATCAGCCCCGGCATTTT.

The V and J genes are TRBV9 and TRBJ2-3; D is possibly TRBD2 (6 bases). Trimming cost V 0 bases and J 2 bases, with 16 bases left between them. This CDR3 comprises 17 residues. The germline V gene has CDR1 SGDLS and CDR2 YYNGEE. CDR3 loop: CASSVALADGPTDTQYF. Written as DNA, the CDR3 is TGTGCCAGCAGCGTAGCTTTAGCGGACGGTCCCACAGATACGCAGTATTTT.

This rearrangement joins TRBV14 to TRBJ2-1; TRBD2 might be the D (5 bases). The V gene's germline CDR1 is SGHDN and CDR2 FVKESK. This CDR3 is built from 11 residues. Trimming removed 2 bases at V and 11 bases at J, with 7 bases between. DNA of the CDR3: TGTGCCAGCAGCCAATTCGGGAAGCAGTTCTTC. The encoded protein is CASSQFGKQFF.

In its sample, this clonotype was seen a few times. J is TRBJ1-3 and V is TRBV9; D uncertain. Germline V lookup: CDR1 SGDLS, CDR2 YYNGEE. The CDR3 loop spans 15 amino acids. The V and J ends lost 3 bases and 0 bases respectively, with 10 bases between them. The CDR3 DNA follows: TGTGCCAGCAGCGCACCTGAAGGCTCTGGAAACACCATATATTTT. Encoded protein: CASSAPEGSGNTIYF.

The V gene is TRBV6-6, the J gene TRBJ2-5; TRBD2 is a possible D gene (7 bases). The CDR3 extends over 14 amino acids. The V gene's germline CDR1 is MNHNY and CDR2 SVGAGI (reference sequence). Trimming left V 10 bases short and J 1 base short, with 16 bases between. Here the CDR3 DNA reads TGTGCCACCGTAAGGGCGGGGGCCCAAGAGACCCAGTACTTC. Protein sequence: CATVRAGAQETQYF.

J is TRBJ2-2 and V is TRBV4-2; D is uncertain. Germline V lookup: CDR1 LGHNA, CDR2 YNFKEQ. The CDR3 has 17 residues. Trimming removed 0 bases from V and 0 bases from J, with 11 bases in between. In nucleotides, the CDR3 is TGTGCCAGCAGCCAAGATTTCCTGAGAGCGAACACCGGGGAGCTGTTTTTT. As protein: CASSQDFLRANTGELFF.

The chain employs TRBV6-1 and TRBJ1-1; no reliable D call. Germline V CDR1 and CDR2: MNHNS, SASEGT. Trimming took 3 bases from V and 5 from J, leaving 10 bases between them. The CDR3 is 13 amino acids. CDR3 amino acids: CASSEARSTEAFF. DNA for the CDR3: TGTGCCAGCAGTGAGGCTCGGAGTACTGAAGCTTTCTTT.

This clonotype was observed a single time. This chain joins TRBV29-1 and TRBJ1-1; 7 nucleotides match TRBD1. The CDR3 spans 15 residues. From germline, CDR1 is SQVTM and CDR2 ANQGSEA. Germline trimming cut 4 bases from V and 1 base from J; bases unmatched to any gene: 9. CDR3 sequence reads: CSVGYQTGRNTEAFF. CDR3 DNA sequence: TGCAGCGTTGGATATCAGACAGGGCGGAACACTGAAGCTTTCTTT. Together with reference TRBV29-1 and TRBJ1-1, the CDR3 gives the full variable domain: SAVISQKPSRDICQRGTSLTIQCQVDSQVTMMFWYRQQPGQSLTLIATANQGSEATYESGFVIDKFPISRPNLTFSTLTVSNMSPEDSSIYLCSVGYQTGRNTEAFFGQGTRLTVV.

The chain uses TRBV2 and TRBJ2-1; D not resolved. The CDR3 is 12 amino acids. Trimming stripped 7 bases from V and 3 bases from J, with 7 bases between. The germline CDR1 and CDR2 sequences are SNHLY and FYNNEI. The CDR3 region is CASKDGYNEQFF. The CDR3 coding sequence is TGTGCCAGCAAAGACGGCTACAATGAGCAGTTCTTC.

This clonotype was recorded only once. J is TRBJ2-4 and V is TRBV9; D unresolved. Looked up from germline, CDR1 is SGDLS and CDR2 is YYNGEE. This CDR3 comprises 14 residues. The V end lost 3 bases, the J end lost 0 bases, and 7 bases lay between the germline ends. The CDR3 DNA sequence: TGTGCCAGCAGCGCTACCGTAGCCAAAAACATTCAGTACTTC. Its translation: CASSATVAKNIQYF.